These T cell receptor beta chains were read from a single sample in a study of CD8 T cells in ankylosing spondylitis. TCRdb reprocessed the 5' RACE reads via MiXCR and lists one record per CDR3 protein. The sample records about 350,000 distinct CDR3 sequences, 20% to 25% being singletons. Sample: blood, either unsorted or a sorted T cell fraction (not recorded which). The receptors come from a male donor with ankylosing spondylitis or in good health (not recorded which). Both conserved end residues are part of each CDR3. Fields, in order: V gene, clone size, D gene, J gene, CDR3 DNA, CDR3 protein. A D gene is named only where the DNA matches it firmly. Some rows have no size entry. The others give once, few or many, or a class for an expanded clone.

v_call: TRBV12-3/TRBV12-4
clone_size: few
d_call: TRBD1
j_call: TRBJ2-3
cdr3_nt: TGTGCCAGCAAGCTTTGGGGGGACAGGGGCCCAGATACGCAGTATTTT
cdr3_aa: CASKLWGDRGPDTQYF

v_call: TRBV5-1
clone_size: many
d_call: -
j_call: TRBJ2-7
cdr3_nt: TGCGCCAGCAGCTTGGTCGGCCTCCTAGGGGAGCAGTACTTC
cdr3_aa: CASSLVGLLGEQYF

v_call: TRBV12-3/TRBV12-4
clone_size: -
d_call: -
j_call: TRBJ2-7
cdr3_nt: TGTGCCAGCAGTTTAGAAGGGACCTCCTCCTACGAGCAGTACTTC
cdr3_aa: CASSLEGTSSYEQYF

v_call: TRBV4-1
clone_size: -
d_call: -
j_call: TRBJ2-7
cdr3_nt: TGCGCCAGCAGCCAACAACCTAGGGGGAACGAGCAGTACTTC
cdr3_aa: CASSQQPRGNEQYF

v_call: TRBV12-3/TRBV12-4
clone_size: -
d_call: -
j_call: TRBJ2-2
cdr3_nt: TGTGCATGCGGGGAGCCAAACACCGGGGAGCTGTTTTTT
cdr3_aa: CACGEPNTGELFF

v_call: TRBV7-9
clone_size: -
d_call: -
j_call: TRBJ2-3
cdr3_nt: TGTGCCAGCAGTTTCGGGCTAGGGACAGATACGCAGTATTTT
cdr3_aa: CASSFGLGTDTQYF

v_call: TRBV5-1
clone_size: many
d_call: -
j_call: TRBJ2-7
cdr3_nt: TGCGCCAGCAGCTTGAACTGGCCAACCTACGAGCAGTACTTC
cdr3_aa: CASSLNWPTYEQYF

v_call: TRBV6-1
clone_size: few
d_call: TRBD1
j_call: TRBJ2-1
cdr3_nt: TGTGCCAGCCCCAGTGAAAGGGGGACAGGGCACTACAATGAGCAGTTCTTC
cdr3_aa: CASPSERGTGHYNEQFF

v_call: TRBV10-3
clone_size: few
d_call: TRBD1
j_call: TRBJ2-2
cdr3_nt: TGTGCCATCAGTGAGTCTCAGGGGGCGCTGGATGGTCCCGGGGAGCTGTTTTTT
cdr3_aa: CAISESQGALDGPGELFF

v_call: TRBV4-1
clone_size: -
d_call: -
j_call: TRBJ2-5
cdr3_nt: TGCGCCAGCAGCCAGGTCACAGGGAATCAAGAGACCCAGTACTTC
cdr3_aa: CASSQVTGNQETQYF

v_call: TRBV20-1
clone_size: few
d_call: TRBD1
j_call: TRBJ2-7
cdr3_nt: TGCAGTGCTAGACAGCCGGGACAGGGGACCTACGAGCAGTACTTC
cdr3_aa: CSARQPGQGTYEQYF

v_call: TRBV28
clone_size: -
d_call: TRBD1
j_call: TRBJ2-1
cdr3_nt: TGTGCCAGCAGTCCCACCGGGACAGTCAATGAGCAGTTCTTC
cdr3_aa: CASSPTGTVNEQFF

v_call: TRBV12-3/TRBV12-4
clone_size: many
d_call: TRBD2
j_call: TRBJ2-2
cdr3_nt: TGTGCCAGCAGTTTAGTACTAGCGGTCACCGGGGAGCTGTTTTTT
cdr3_aa: CASSLVLAVTGELFF

v_call: TRBV20-1
clone_size: -
d_call: -
j_call: TRBJ2-7
cdr3_nt: TGCAGTGCTAGATTAGGCTTCGACGGCTCCTACGAGCAGTACTTC
cdr3_aa: CSARLGFDGSYEQYF

v_call: TRBV2
clone_size: -
d_call: -
j_call: TRBJ2-5
cdr3_nt: TGTGCCAGCAGTGACAACCAGAAAGAGACCCAGTACTTC
cdr3_aa: CASSDNQKETQYF

v_call: TRBV7-2
clone_size: few
d_call: -
j_call: TRBJ1-1
cdr3_nt: TGTGCCAGCAGCTTAGGAGGGTATGACACTGAAGCTTTCTTT
cdr3_aa: CASSLGGYDTEAFF

v_call: TRBV9
clone_size: -
d_call: -
j_call: TRBJ2-7
cdr3_nt: TGTGCCAGCAGCGTAGGCCAGGGCGGTTACGAGCAGTACTTC
cdr3_aa: CASSVGQGGYEQYF

v_call: TRBV25-1
clone_size: -
d_call: -
j_call: TRBJ2-7
cdr3_nt: TGTGCCAGCCGTCAAACCTACGAGCAGTACTTC
cdr3_aa: CASRQTYEQYF

v_call: TRBV11-2
clone_size: -
d_call: TRBD2
j_call: TRBJ2-1
cdr3_nt: TGTGCCAGCAGCTCTAGACTAGCGGGGGCCAAATACAATGAGCAGTTCTTC
cdr3_aa: CASSSRLAGAKYNEQFF

v_call: TRBV12-3/TRBV12-4
clone_size: -
d_call: -
j_call: TRBJ2-1
cdr3_nt: TGTGCCAGCAGTTGGGAGGAGGGAGCCAATGAGCAGTTCTTC
cdr3_aa: CASSWEEGANEQFF

v_call: TRBV7-9
clone_size: -
d_call: -
j_call: TRBJ2-1
cdr3_nt: TGTGCCAGCATTCCGGACCGGGACGGGCAGTTCTTC
cdr3_aa: CASIPDRDGQFF

v_call: TRBV5-1
clone_size: few
d_call: -
j_call: TRBJ1-6
cdr3_nt: TGCGCCAGCAGCTTGGAGGGGGACCCTTATAATTCACCCCTCCACTTT
cdr3_aa: CASSLEGDPYNSPLHF

v_call: TRBV20-1
clone_size: -
d_call: TRBD2
j_call: TRBJ2-1
cdr3_nt: TGCAGTGCCCGGGGACTAGGATATAACAATGAGCAGTTCTTC
cdr3_aa: CSARGLGYNNEQFF

v_call: TRBV6-5
clone_size: -
d_call: -
j_call: TRBJ2-3
cdr3_nt: TGTGCCAGCAGTTCCTGGACAGAACTCACAGATACGCAGTATTTT
cdr3_aa: CASSSWTELTDTQYF

v_call: TRBV5-1
clone_size: few
d_call: -
j_call: TRBJ2-5
cdr3_nt: TGCGCCAGCAGCTTGGGGTCGGGGGGCTGGACAGAGACCCAGTACTTC
cdr3_aa: CASSLGSGGWTETQYF

v_call: TRBV24-1
clone_size: many
d_call: -
j_call: TRBJ2-1
cdr3_nt: TGTGCCACCAGTGATTTGTTGGGGGATGAGCAGTTCTTC
cdr3_aa: CATSDLLGDEQFF

v_call: TRBV15
clone_size: -
d_call: TRBD2
j_call: TRBJ2-1
cdr3_nt: TGTGCCACCAGCATAAGCGGGGGGAGCTCCTACAATGAGCAGTTCTTC
cdr3_aa: CATSISGGSSYNEQFF

v_call: TRBV2
clone_size: few
d_call: TRBD2
j_call: TRBJ2-7
cdr3_nt: TGTGCCAGCAGAACTGGGGCGGGGGATAACGAGCAGTACTTC
cdr3_aa: CASRTGAGDNEQYF

v_call: TRBV18
clone_size: -
d_call: -
j_call: TRBJ2-3
cdr3_nt: TGTGCCAGCTCACCTTTACAGGGCACAGATACGCAGTATTTT
cdr3_aa: CASSPLQGTDTQYF

v_call: TRBV9
clone_size: few
d_call: -
j_call: TRBJ2-1
cdr3_nt: TGTGCCAGCAGCCTCCAGGGCAGTGGGGTGTACAATGAGCAGTTCTTC
cdr3_aa: CASSLQGSGVYNEQFF

v_call: TRBV6-5
clone_size: -
d_call: -
j_call: TRBJ2-1
cdr3_nt: TGTGCCAGCAGTTATCGAGACGTCTACAATGAGCAGTTCTTC
cdr3_aa: CASSYRDVYNEQFF